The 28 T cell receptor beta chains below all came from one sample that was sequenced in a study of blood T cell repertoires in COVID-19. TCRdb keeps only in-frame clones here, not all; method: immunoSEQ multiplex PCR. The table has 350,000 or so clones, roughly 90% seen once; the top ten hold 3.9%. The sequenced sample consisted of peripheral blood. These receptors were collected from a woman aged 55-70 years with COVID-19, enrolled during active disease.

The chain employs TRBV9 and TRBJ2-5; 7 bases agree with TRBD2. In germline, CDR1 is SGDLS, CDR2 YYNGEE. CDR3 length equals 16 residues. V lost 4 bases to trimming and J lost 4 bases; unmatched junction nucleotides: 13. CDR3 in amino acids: CASSREPGGLGETQYF. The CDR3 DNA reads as TGTGCCAGCAGCCGTGAACCGGGGGGTTTGGGAGAGACCCAGTACTTC.

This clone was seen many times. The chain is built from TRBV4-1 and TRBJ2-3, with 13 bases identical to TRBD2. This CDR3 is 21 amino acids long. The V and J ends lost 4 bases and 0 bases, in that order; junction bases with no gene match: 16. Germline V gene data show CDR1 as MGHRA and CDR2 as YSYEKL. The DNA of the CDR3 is TGCGCCAGCAGCCCCCATGCCCCCGGGACTAGCGGGGTTGGGAGCACAGATACGCAGTATTTT. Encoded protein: CASSPHAPGTSGVGSTDTQYF.

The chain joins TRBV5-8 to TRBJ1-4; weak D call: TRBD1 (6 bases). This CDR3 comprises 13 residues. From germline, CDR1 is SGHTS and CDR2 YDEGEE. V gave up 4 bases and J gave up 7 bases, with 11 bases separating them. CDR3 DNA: TGTGCCAGCAGCAGGGGACACCGTGAAAAACTGTTTTTT. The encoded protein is CASSRGHREKLFF.

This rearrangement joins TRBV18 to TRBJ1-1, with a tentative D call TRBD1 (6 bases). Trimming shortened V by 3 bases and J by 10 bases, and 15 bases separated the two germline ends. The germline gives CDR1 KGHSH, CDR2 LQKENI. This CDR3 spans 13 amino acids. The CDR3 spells CASSPTGTYAAFF. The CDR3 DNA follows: TGTGCCAGCTCACCGACAGGAACCTACGCAGCTTTCTTT.

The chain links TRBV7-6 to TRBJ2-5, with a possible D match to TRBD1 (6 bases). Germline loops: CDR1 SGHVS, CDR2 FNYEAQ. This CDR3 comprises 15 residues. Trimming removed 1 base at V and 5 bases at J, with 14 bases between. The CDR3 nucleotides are TGTGCCAGCAGCTTAGGGATTTCTAGGGGGGAGACCCAGTACTTC. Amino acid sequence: CASSLGISRGETQYF.

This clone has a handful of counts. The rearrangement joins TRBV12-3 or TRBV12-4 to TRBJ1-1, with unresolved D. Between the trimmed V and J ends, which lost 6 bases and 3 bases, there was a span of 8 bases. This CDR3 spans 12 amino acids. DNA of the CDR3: TGTGCCAGCAGGGCGGGTTACACTGAAGCTTTCTTT. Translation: CASRAGYTEAFF.

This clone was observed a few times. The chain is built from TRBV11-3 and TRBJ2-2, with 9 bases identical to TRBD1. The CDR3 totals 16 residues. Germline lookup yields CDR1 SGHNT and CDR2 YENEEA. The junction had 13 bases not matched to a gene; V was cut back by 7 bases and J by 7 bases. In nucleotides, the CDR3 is TGTGCCAGCACCTCGGGCGGACAGGGGATCAGCGGGGAGCTGTTTTTT. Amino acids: CASTSGGQGISGELFF.

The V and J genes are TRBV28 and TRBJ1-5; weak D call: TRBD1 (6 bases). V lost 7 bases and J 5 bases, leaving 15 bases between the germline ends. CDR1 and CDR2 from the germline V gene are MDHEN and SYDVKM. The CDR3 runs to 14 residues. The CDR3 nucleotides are TGTGCCAGCACCCAGGGAGGGGGGGATCAGCCCCAGCATTTT. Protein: CASTQGGGDQPQHF.

The chain's CDR3 is CASSLSGTGKSGANVLTF. The CDR3 DNA reads TGTGCCAGCAGCTTAAGCGGGACAGGGAAATCCGGGGCCAACGTCCTGACTTTC. V usage is TRBV7-8 and J usage is TRBJ2-6, with 9 bases that match TRBD1. Per the germline V gene, CDR1 is SGHVS and CDR2 is FQNEAQ. The length of the CDR3 is 18 residues. With V trimmed by 2 bases and J by 4 bases, 9 bases remained unmatched.

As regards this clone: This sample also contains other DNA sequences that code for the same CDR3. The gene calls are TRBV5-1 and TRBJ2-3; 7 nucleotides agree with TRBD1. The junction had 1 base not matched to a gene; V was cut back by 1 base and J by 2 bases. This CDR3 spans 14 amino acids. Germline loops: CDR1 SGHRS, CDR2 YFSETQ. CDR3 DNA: TGCGCCAGCAGCTTGAAGGGGGCCACAGATACGCAGTATTTT. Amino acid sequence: CASSLKGATDTQYF.

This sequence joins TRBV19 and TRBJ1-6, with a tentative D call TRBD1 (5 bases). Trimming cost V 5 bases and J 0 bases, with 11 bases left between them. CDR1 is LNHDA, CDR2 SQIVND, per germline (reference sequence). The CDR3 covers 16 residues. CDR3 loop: CASSSHRSSYNSPLHF. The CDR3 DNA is TGTGCCAGTAGTTCCCACAGGAGCTCCTATAATTCACCCCTCCACTTT. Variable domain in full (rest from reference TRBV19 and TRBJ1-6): DGGITQSPKYLFRKEGQNVTLSCEQNLNHDAMYWYRQDPGQGLRLIYYSQIVNDFQKGDIAEGYSVSREKKESFPLTVTSAQKNPTAFYLCASSSHRSSYNSPLHFGNGTRLTVT.

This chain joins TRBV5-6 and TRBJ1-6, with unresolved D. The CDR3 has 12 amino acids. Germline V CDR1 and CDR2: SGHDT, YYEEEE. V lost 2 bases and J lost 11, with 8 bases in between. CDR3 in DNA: TGTGCCAGCAGCTTAGAGGCTACACCCCTCCACTTT. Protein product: CASSLEATPLHF.

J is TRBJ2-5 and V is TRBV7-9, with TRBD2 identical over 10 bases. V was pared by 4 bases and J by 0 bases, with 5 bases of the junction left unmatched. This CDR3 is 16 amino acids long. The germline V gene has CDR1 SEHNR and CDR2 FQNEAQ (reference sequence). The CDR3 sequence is CASSSGTSAHQETQYF. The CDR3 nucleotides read TGTGCCAGCAGCTCGGGGACTAGCGCCCACCAAGAGACCCAGTACTTC.

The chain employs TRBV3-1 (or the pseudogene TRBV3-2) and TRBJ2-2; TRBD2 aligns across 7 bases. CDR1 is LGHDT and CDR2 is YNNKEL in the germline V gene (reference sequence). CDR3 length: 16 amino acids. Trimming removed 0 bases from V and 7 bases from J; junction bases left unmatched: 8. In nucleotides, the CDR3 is TGTGCCAGCAGCCAAGATATGTACGGGGGGAACGGGGAGCTGTTTTTT. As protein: CASSQDMYGGNGELFF.

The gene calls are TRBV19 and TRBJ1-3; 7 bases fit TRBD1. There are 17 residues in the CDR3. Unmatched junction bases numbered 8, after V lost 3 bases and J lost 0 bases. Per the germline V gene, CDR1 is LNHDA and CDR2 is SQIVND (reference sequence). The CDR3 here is CASSIPRDSISGNTIYF. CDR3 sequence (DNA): TGTGCCAGTAGTATCCCCCGGGACAGCATCTCTGGAAACACCATATATTTT.

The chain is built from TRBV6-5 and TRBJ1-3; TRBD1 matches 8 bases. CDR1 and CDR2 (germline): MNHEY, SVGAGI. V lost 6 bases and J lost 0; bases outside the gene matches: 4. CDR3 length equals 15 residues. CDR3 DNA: TGTGCCAGCAGCCGACAGGGGAACTCTGGAAACACCATATATTTT. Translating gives CASSRQGNSGNTIYF.

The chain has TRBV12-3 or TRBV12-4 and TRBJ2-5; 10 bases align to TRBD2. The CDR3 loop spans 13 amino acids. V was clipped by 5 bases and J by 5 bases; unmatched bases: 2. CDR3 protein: CASSMGLAETQYF. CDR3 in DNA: TGTGCCAGCAGTATGGGACTAGCGGAGACCCAGTACTTC.

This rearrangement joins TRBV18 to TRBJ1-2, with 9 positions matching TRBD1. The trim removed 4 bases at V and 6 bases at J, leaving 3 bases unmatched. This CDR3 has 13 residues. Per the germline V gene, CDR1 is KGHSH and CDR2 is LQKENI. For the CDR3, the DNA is TGTGCCAGCTCACTGGGACAGGGAGATGGCTACACCTTC. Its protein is CASSLGQGDGYTF.

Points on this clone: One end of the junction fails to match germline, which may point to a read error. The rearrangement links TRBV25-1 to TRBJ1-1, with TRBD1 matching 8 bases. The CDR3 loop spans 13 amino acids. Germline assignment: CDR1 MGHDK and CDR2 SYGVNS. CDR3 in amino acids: CASIEQGVSEAFF. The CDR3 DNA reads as TGTGCCAGCATTGAACAGGGGGTCTCTGAAGCTTTCTTT.

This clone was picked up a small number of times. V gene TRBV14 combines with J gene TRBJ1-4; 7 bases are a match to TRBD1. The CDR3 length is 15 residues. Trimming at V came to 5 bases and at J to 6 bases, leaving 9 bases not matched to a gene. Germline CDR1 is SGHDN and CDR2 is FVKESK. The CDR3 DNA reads TGTGCCAGCAGCGGAGAGGGGGCTCTGGATGAAAAACTGTTTTTT. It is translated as CASSGEGALDEKLFF.

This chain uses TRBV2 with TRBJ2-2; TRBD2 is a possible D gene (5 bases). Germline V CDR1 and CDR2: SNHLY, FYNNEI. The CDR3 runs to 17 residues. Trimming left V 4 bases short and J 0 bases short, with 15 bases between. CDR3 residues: CASSVPGIPANTGELFF. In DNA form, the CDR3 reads TGTGCCAGCAGTGTACCCGGGATTCCCGCGAACACCGGGGAGCTGTTTTTT.

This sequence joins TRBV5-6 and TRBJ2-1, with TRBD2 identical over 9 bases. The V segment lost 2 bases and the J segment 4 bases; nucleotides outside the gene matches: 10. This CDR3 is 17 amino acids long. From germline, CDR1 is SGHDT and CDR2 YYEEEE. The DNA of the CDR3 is TGTGCCAGCAGCTTTCAGCTCGCGGGGGGGCTTTACAATGAGCAGTTCTTC. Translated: CASSFQLAGGLYNEQFF.

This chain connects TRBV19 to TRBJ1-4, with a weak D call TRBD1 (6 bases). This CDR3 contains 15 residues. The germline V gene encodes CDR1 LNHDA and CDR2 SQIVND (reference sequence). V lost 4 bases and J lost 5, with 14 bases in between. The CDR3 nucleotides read TGTGCCAGTAGTAGTGTGACAGGAACGAATGAAAAACTGTTTTTT. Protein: CASSSVTGTNEKLFF.

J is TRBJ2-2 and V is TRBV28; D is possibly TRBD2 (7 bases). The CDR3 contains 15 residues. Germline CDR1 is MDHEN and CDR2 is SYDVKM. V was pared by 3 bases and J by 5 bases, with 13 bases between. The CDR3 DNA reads TGTGCCAGCAGTTTTATGGGGGGGGCTACCGGGGAGCTGTTTTTT. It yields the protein CASSFMGGATGELFF.

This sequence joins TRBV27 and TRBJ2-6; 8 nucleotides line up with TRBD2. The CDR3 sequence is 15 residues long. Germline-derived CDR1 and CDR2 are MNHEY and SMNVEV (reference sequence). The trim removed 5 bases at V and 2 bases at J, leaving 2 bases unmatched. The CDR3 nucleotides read TGTGCCAGCAGTAAGGGACTAGCTGGGGCCAACGTCCTGACTTTC. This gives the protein CASSKGLAGANVLTF.

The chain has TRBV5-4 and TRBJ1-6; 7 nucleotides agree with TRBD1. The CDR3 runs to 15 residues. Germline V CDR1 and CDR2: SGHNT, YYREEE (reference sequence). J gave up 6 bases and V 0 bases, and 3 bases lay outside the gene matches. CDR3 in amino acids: CASSLGGTANSPLHF. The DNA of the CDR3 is TGTGCCAGCAGCTTGGGAGGGACAGCTAATTCACCCCTCCACTTT.

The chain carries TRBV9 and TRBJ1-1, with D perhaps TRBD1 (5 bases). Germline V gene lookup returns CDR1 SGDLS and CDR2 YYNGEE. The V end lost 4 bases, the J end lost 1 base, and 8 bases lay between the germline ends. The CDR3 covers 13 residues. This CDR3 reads CASSPGQNTEAFF. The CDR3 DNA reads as TGTGCCAGCAGCCCAGGACAGAACACTGAAGCTTTCTTT.

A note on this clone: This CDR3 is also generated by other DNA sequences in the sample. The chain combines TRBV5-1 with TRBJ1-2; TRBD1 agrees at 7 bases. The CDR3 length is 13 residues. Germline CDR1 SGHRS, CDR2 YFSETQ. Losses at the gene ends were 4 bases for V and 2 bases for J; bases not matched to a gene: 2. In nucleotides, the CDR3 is TGCGCCAGCAGCCCGACAGGGAACTATGGCTACACCTTC. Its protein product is CASSPTGNYGYTF. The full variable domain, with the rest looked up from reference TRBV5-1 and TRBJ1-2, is KAGVTQTPRYLIKTRGQQVTLSCSPISGHRSVSWYQQTPGQGLQFLFEYFSETQRNKGNFPGRFSGRQFSNSRSEMNVSTLELGDSALYLCASSPTGNYGYTFGSGTRLTVV.